The T cell receptor (beta chain) described here comes from a study of monozygotic twins with inflammatory bowel disease. Germline values: CDR1 DFQATT, CDR2 SNEGSKA (reference sequence). The CDR3 length is 14 residues. Addition of UMIs with a 6-nucleotide sample barcode was achieved by template switching. TCRdb reprocessed the 5' RACE reads, with one entry per CDR3 protein and no DNA. Its table records 300,000 to 400,000 distinct CDR3 sequences. This TCR came from a human donor with ulcerative colitis or Crohn's disease, or a healthy co-twin of an affected twin (not recorded which). Sequenced: blood. V is TRBV20-1 and J is TRBJ1-5. CDR3 sequence: CSASLGFYNQPQHF.